The source of this TCR beta chain is a study of vaccination and CD4 T cells after COVID-19 (dated by TCRdb to 2022 to 2024). For the wider study: Convalescent patients had a positive SARS-CoV-2 result on nasal swab PCR, and of these patients, several had mild disease and one had severe disease. Post-vaccine blood samples were obtained a median of approximately 74 days after the second vaccine dose, with a range of about 13 to 250 days. Control cultures used a CEFX viral epitope pool as positive control, an HIV-1 Nef peptide pool as negative control, or no peptide. In approximately ten COVID-19 convalescent patients and 4 infection-naive healthy vaccine recipients, the spike-specific CD4+ TCR repertoire before mRNA vaccination was compared with the repertoire after mRNA vaccination. Post-COVID blood samples from convalescent patients were collected a median of roughly 100 days after diagnosis, with a range of 35 to 161 days. Overlapping spike peptide pools from SARS-CoV-2 and from the common cold coronaviruses HCoV-NL63, HCoV-OC43 and HCoV-229E were used as culture stimuli. Participants got two doses of the Pfizer-BioNTech BNT162b2 vaccine (n=8) or two doses of the Moderna mRNA-1273 vaccine (n=2). In the convalescent cohort there were six males and four females, among whom were two Hispanic individuals, seven Caucasians, two Asians and one multiracial person. General conclusions and limits of the study: Among convalescent patients, a median about 86% of the SARS-CoV-2-reactive clones seen after vaccination appeared only after vaccination, which suggests priming specific to the vaccine. Of the vaccine-specific clones found in convalescent patients, nearly all (304 of 307) were mono-reactive for SARS-CoV-2 spike instead of being cross-reactive with common cold coronaviruses. The median count of SARS-CoV-2-reactive clonotypes went up from 20 to 25 after infection to about 41 after vaccination, although the change was not significant. Relatively few convalescent patients were included in the study, and early timepoints after natural infection were not analyzed.

Interpreted using the paper, the treatment or condition label stands for: approximately 11-day PBMC culture with coronavirus spike peptide pools or control peptides (ViraFEST assay). The ViraFEST assay was used in the study, in which antigen-specific T cells were expanded with peptide pools and expanded clonotypes were subsequently identified by TCR sequencing. The positive SARS-CoV-2 PCR tests of the convalescent patients were dated from March to December 2020, before the Alpha, Beta and Delta variants emerged in the United States. Each well held around 2.1 million PBMCs cultured with around 10 ug/ml peptide pools in IMDM containing around 4.5% human AB serum and 10 IU/ml IL-2. On days 3 and 7, half of the culture medium was replaced with fresh IL-2-containing medium. After about 10 days of culture, CD4+ T cells were isolated by negative selection using the EasySep CD4+ T cell isolation kit. Ficoll-Paque Plus gradient centrifugation was used to isolate PBMCs from whole blood, and the isolated PBMCs were then either used fresh or cryopreserved at -140C. In general, triplicate wells were set up for every culture condition.

Library preparation employed PCR. At the Johns Hopkins FTIC core, DNA from the cultured CD4+ T cells underwent TCR sequencing with the Oncomine TCR Beta short-read assay. Genomic DNA was extracted from the cultured CD4+ T cells with the QIAamp micro DNA kit. Oncomine TCR Beta libraries from cultured CD4+ T cells were pooled using unique dual indexes and sequenced on an Illumina iSeq 100. The study's own analysis went as follows. Non-productive sequences were removed, and CDR3s that did not start with C, did not end with F or W, or were shorter than 7 amino acids were discarded. Antigen-specific clonotypes were identified with the MANAFEST web application by comparing peptide-stimulated wells with reference and other culture wells. An FDR below 0.05, an odds ratio above 5, and a productive frequency above 0.1% in at least two of three replicate wells were required for clones to be considered positive. Cross-reactive clonotypes were defined as significantly expanded in both SARS-CoV-2 spike wells and at least one common cold coronavirus spike condition. Similarity between CDR3 sequences was evaluated in R version 3.6.1 using Levenshtein distances (stringdist) and unrooted phylogenetic trees (ape). TCRdb took the public reads, trimmed them with fastp at Q25, ran MiXCR for clone calling and kept in-frame beta chains. When rows share a CDR3 protein, they turn into one entry using the most common DNA and genes. TCRdb, not the original authors, processed these V and J calls. This sample comprises roughly 20,000 distinct CDR3 sequences, roughly 50% of them detected only once. 16% of the sample is held by the ten biggest clonotypes.

Details on this clonotype: Its cognate antigen has yet to be identified. No much larger clonotype is one base removed from it; base qualities were not supplied.

This sequence was found in a human donor who had recovered from COVID-19. The specimen sequenced was CD4+ T cells from blood, cultured in vitro.

The CDR3 here reads CASSTGLAGEGETQYF. The base sequence is TGTGCCAGCAGCACTGGACTAGCGGGAGAGGGGGAGACCCAGTACTTC. The sequence joins TRBV5-4 to TRBJ2-5; 13 middle bases align to TRBD2. Unmatched junction bases come to 8, with V trimmed by 4 bases and J by 5 bases. CDR1 and CDR2 are read off the germline V gene (reference sequence) as SGHNT and YYREEE. Including cysteine and phenylalanine, the CDR3 has 16 amino acids. The retained sequence is limited to the CDR3, 48 bases, with the frame set at the first base.